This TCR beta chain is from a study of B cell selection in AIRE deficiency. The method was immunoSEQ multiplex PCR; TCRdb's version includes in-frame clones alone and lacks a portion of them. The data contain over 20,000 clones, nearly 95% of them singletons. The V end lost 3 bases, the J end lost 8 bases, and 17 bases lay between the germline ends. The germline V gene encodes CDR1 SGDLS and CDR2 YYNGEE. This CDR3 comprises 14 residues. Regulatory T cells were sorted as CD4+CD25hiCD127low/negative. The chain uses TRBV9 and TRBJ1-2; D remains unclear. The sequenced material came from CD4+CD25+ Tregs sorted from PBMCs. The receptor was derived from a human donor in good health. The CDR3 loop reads CASSGGDLSVGYTF. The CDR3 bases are TGTGCCAGCAGCGGCGGCGACTTAAGTGTGGGCTACACCTTC.